This T cell receptor (beta chain) was obtained from a study of beta chain features in type 1 diabetes. This clone was counted ten times or more. Sequenced material consisted of expressed TCRB transcripts (all of the isolated RNA was reverse transcribed). Clones were read by immunoSEQ multiplex PCR, and TCRdb kept only the in-frame ones, dropping some. The data hold around 250,000 clones, with around a quarter observed a single time. This CDR3 comprises 15 residues. V lost 4 bases, J lost 3 bases, and 1 base stayed unmatched. Germline V gene lookup returns CDR1 SGHTA and CDR2 FQGNSA. The sequence derives from a man younger than 40 in good health. This chain links TRBV7-2 with TRBJ2-1; 12 bases are a match to TRBD2. Sequenced: central memory CD4+ T cells from blood. Written as DNA, the CDR3 is TGTGCCAGCAGCTCGACTAGCGGGGGCTACAATGAGCAGTTCTTC. Translating gives CASSSTSGGYNEQFF.